The present TCR beta chain was sequenced within a study of blood T cells in healthy people across ages. V lost 6 bases and J lost 4; bases outside the gene matches: 6. The length of the CDR3 is 14 residues. Through a sample-barcoded 5' primer and a J-beta primer mix, a second PCR was run for roughly 6 to 12 cycles. Using its own MiXCR run on the 5' RACE reads, TCRdb lists one record per CDR3 protein. The table includes over 500,000 distinct CDR3 sequences, about 29% detected once. Another study also made use of these data, one on T cells of mothers and their children. This second study says: The authors identified no persistent microchimeric T cell clones.

Sequencing was carried out using blood. This TCR was sampled from a boy under 10 years old in good health. The gene calls are TRBV12-3 or TRBV12-4 and TRBJ1-2, with 9 nucleotides matching TRBD1. The CDR3 protein is CASSSGQGFYGYTF. CDR3 nucleotide sequence: TGTGCCAGCAGCTCGGGACAGGGATTCTATGGCTACACCTTC.